This T cell receptor (beta chain) was obtained from a study of siplizumab effects on memory and regulatory T cells. Regarding the study as a whole: No more than a minor fraction of alloreactive clones could be traced back to unstimulated subsets. The study found that mappable alloreactive CD4+ clones averaged around 72% Treg-derived with siplizumab and roughly 27% in controls. Siplizumab brought about a significant reduction in alloreactive sequences traceable to unstimulated CD4+ memory cells.

Note on this clone: Its cognate antigen is unknown.

Per sample, some 10^5 TCR templates were assayed. Clones were read by immunoSEQ multiplex PCR, and TCRdb kept only the in-frame ones, dropping some. The data contain 95,000 to 100,000 clones, 80% to 95% of them seen just once; the ten biggest clones take up 9.5% to 15%. V was shortened by 6 bases and J by 5 bases, with 10 bases between the two germline ends. CDR3 length: 12 residues. CDR1 is SNHLY and CDR2 is FYNNEI in the germline V gene. The clonotype comes from a human donor in good health. The gene calls are TRBV2 and TRBJ1-1, with D possibly being TRBD1 (5 bases). The material sequenced was non-Treg CD4+ T cells sorted from blood. CDR3 residues: CASRGLGTEAFF. The CDR3 nucleotides are TGTGCCAGCAGGGGGCTCGGGACTGAAGCTTTCTTT.